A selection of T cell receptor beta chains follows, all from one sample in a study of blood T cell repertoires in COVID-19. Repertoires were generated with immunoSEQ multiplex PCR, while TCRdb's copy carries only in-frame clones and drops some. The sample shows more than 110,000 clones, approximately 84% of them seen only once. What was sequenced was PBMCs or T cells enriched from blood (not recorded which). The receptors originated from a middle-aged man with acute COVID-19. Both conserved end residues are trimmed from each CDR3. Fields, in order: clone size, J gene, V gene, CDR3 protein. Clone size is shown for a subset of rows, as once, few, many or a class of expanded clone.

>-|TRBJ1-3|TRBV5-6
ASSYGDTIY
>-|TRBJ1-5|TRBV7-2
ASSLAPGGNQPQH
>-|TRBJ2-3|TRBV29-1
SVEGTSLGTDTQY
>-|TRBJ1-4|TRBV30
AWSQAGGSEKLF
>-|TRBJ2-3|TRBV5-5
ASSLIGADTDTQY
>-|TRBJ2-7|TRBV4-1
ASSLSVAGLSLRQQY
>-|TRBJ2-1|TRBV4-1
ASSQIAGVGSYNEQF
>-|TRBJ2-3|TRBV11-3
ASSPGGVLTDTQY
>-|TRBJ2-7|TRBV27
ASSLQGQGTEQY
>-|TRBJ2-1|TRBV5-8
ASSLRAGNEQF
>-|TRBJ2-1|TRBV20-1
SARRSTEQF
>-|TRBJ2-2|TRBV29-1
SVAPGQDYTGELF
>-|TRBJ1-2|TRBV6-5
ASRPTGEDYGYT
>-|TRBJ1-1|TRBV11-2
ASSLTHENTEAF
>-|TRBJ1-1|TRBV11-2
ASSIGQVHTEAF
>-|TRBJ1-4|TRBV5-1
ASSLTGGPTNEKLF
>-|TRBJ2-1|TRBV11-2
ASSPRGVRGSYNEQF
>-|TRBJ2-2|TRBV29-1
SVESRGPGGELF
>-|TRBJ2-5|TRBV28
ASSLQGGTATQY
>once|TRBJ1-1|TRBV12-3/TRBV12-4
ASSSAVVLEAF
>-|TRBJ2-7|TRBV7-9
ASSLTGTYEQY
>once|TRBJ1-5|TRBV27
ASKGGAESQPQH
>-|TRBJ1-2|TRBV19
ASSLYQARGRLGYT
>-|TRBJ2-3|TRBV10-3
AISESTRGGTDTQY
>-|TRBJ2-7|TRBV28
ASSRDRYEQY
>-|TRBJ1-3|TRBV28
ASSLLGGGSGNTIY
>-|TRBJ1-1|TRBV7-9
ASSPPLNTEAF
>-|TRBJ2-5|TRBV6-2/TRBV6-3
ASSYSLTGETQY
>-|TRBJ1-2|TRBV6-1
ASSEYGTGANYGYT
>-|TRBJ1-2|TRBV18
ASSPTGEYGYT
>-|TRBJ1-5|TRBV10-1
ASSEDRGNQPQH
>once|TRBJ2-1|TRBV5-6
ASSLDSGRWISYNEQF
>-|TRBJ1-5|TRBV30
AWSVRSNQPQH
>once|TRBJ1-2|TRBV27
ASRMGGGGNGYT
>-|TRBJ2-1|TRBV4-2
ASSQPSGGGRNEQF
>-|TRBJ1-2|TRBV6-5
ASSYSDRVGGYT
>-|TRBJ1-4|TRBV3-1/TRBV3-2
ASSQEVDREEKLF
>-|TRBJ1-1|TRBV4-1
ASSQDAANTEAF
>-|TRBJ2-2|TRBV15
ATSSRGWELF
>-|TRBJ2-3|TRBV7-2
ASTGGMEDTQY
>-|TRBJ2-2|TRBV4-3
ASSRWGQGYVGELF